A selection of T cell receptor beta chains follows, all from one sample in a study of cytomegalovirus exposure and HLA in healthy donors. Using immunoSEQ multiplex PCR, the repertoire was profiled, and TCRdb retains in-frame clones only, with some absent. The sample holds around 150,000 clones, over 70% seen once. Sequencing was performed on PBMCs. The source of these receptors is a woman in her 50s in good health and CMV-seropositive. Both conserved end residues are part of each CDR3. The D gene is left open where the match is weak. Clone size is given for some rows only: seen once, a few or many times, or a class if the clone is expanded.

clone_size: -
j_call: TRBJ2-1
d_call: TRBD2
v_call: TRBV9
cdr3_aa: CASSFSGGASHEQFF
cdr3_nt: TGTGCCAGCAGTTTTAGCGGGGGGGCCTCTCATGAGCAGTTCTTC

clone_size: once
j_call: TRBJ2-5
d_call: -
v_call: TRBV7-2
cdr3_aa: CASSSGLRRGEETQYF
cdr3_nt: TGTGCCAGCAGCTCAGGACTGCGAAGAGGAGAAGAGACCCAGTACTTC

clone_size: -
j_call: TRBJ2-3
d_call: -
v_call: TRBV27
cdr3_aa: CASSRLEGTDTQYF
cdr3_nt: TGTGCCAGCAGTCGATTGGAGGGCACAGATACGCAGTATTTT

clone_size: -
j_call: TRBJ1-2
d_call: -
v_call: TRBV20-1
cdr3_aa: CSATSDGYTF
cdr3_nt: TGCAGTGCTACATCAGATGGCTACACCTTC

clone_size: few
j_call: TRBJ2-3
d_call: -
v_call: TRBV10-3
cdr3_aa: CAISAAQGSTDTQYF
cdr3_nt: TGTGCCATCAGTGCGGCGCAGGGTAGCACAGATACGCAGTATTTT

clone_size: -
j_call: TRBJ1-4
d_call: TRBD1
v_call: TRBV7-9
cdr3_aa: CASSRDRGSEKLFF
cdr3_nt: TGTGCCAGCAGCCGGGACAGGGGTAGTGAAAAACTGTTTTTT

clone_size: -
j_call: TRBJ2-1
d_call: -
v_call: TRBV9
cdr3_aa: CASQPGSSYNEQFF
cdr3_nt: TGTGCCAGTCAACCCGGTAGCTCCTACAATGAGCAGTTCTTC

clone_size: -
j_call: TRBJ2-1
d_call: -
v_call: TRBV7-9
cdr3_aa: CSSSWPSDEQFF
cdr3_nt: TGTTCCAGCAGCTGGCCTAGCGATGAGCAGTTCTTC

clone_size: medium-sized
j_call: TRBJ1-1
d_call: -
v_call: TRBV4-1
cdr3_aa: CASSSGQSNTEAFF
cdr3_nt: TGCGCCAGCAGCTCTGGACAGTCGAACACTGAAGCTTTCTTT

clone_size: -
j_call: TRBJ2-1
d_call: -
v_call: TRBV9
cdr3_aa: CASSVPRKGTYNEQFF
cdr3_nt: TGTGCCAGCAGCGTACCCCGGAAGGGGACCTACAATGAGCAGTTCTTC

clone_size: few
j_call: TRBJ2-7
d_call: TRBD1
v_call: TRBV4-2
cdr3_aa: CASSQDPGTGSSYEQYF
cdr3_nt: TGTGCCAGCAGCCAAGATCCCGGGACAGGCAGCTCCTACGAGCAGTACTTC

clone_size: -
j_call: TRBJ2-1
d_call: TRBD1
v_call: TRBV7-6
cdr3_aa: CASSDDRGGEQFF
cdr3_nt: TGTGCCAGCAGCGACGACAGGGGGGGTGAGCAGTTCTTC

clone_size: -
j_call: TRBJ1-5
d_call: -
v_call: TRBV19
cdr3_aa: CASSIRGSGNQPQHF
cdr3_nt: TGTGCCAGTAGTATACGGGGAAGCGGCAATCAGCCCCAGCATTTT

clone_size: -
j_call: TRBJ1-2
d_call: TRBD1
v_call: TRBV6-5
cdr3_aa: CASSPGTGAYGYTF
cdr3_nt: TGTGCCAGCAGTCCCGGGACAGGGGCCTATGGCTACACCTTC

clone_size: -
j_call: TRBJ1-4
d_call: -
v_call: TRBV9
cdr3_aa: CASSPFQGLATNEKLFF
cdr3_nt: TGTGCCAGCAGCCCTTTCCAGGGGCTTGCAACTAATGAAAAACTGTTTTTT

clone_size: -
j_call: TRBJ2-4
d_call: -
v_call: TRBV13
cdr3_aa: CASSLWGAKNIQYF
cdr3_nt: TGTGCCAGCAGCTTATGGGGCGCTAAAAACATTCAGTACTTC

clone_size: -
j_call: TRBJ1-4
d_call: TRBD1
v_call: TRBV6-7
cdr3_aa: CASSRRQGWIELFF
cdr3_nt: TGTGCCAGCAGTCGACGACAGGGATGGATTGAACTGTTTTTT

clone_size: once
j_call: TRBJ2-5
d_call: TRBD1
v_call: TRBV2
cdr3_aa: CASSEGQGFRETQYF
cdr3_nt: TGTGCCAGCAGCGAGGGACAGGGGTTCCGAGAGACCCAGTACTTC

clone_size: -
j_call: TRBJ1-1
d_call: -
v_call: TRBV19
cdr3_aa: CASSIAYNTEAFF
cdr3_nt: TGTGCCAGTAGTATAGCCTACAACACTGAAGCTTTCTTT

clone_size: -
j_call: TRBJ2-1
d_call: -
v_call: TRBV5-1
cdr3_aa: CASSLSNNEQFF
cdr3_nt: TGCGCCAGCAGCTTGTCAAACAATGAGCAGTTCTTC

clone_size: few
j_call: TRBJ1-1
d_call: -
v_call: TRBV2
cdr3_aa: CASSYSGVNTEAFF
cdr3_nt: TGTGCCAGCAGTTACTCGGGGGTGAACACTGAAGCTTTCTTT

clone_size: -
j_call: TRBJ2-3
d_call: -
v_call: TRBV7-9
cdr3_aa: CSSSRVADTQYF
cdr3_nt: TGTTCCAGCAGCCGAGTCGCAGATACGCAGTATTTT

clone_size: -
j_call: TRBJ2-1
d_call: -
v_call: TRBV5-1
cdr3_aa: CASSLQGGTYNEQFF
cdr3_nt: TGCGCCAGCAGCCTACAGGGTGGTACCTACAATGAGCAGTTCTTC

clone_size: -
j_call: TRBJ1-5
d_call: -
v_call: TRBV6-1
cdr3_aa: CASSASYSNQPQHF
cdr3_nt: TGTGCCAGCAGTGCGAGCTATAGCAATCAGCCCCAGCATTTT

clone_size: -
j_call: TRBJ1-3
d_call: -
v_call: TRBV30
cdr3_aa: CAWTTWAGNTIYF
cdr3_nt: TGTGCCTGGACCACTTGGGCAGGAAACACCATATATTTT

clone_size: -
j_call: TRBJ2-1
d_call: TRBD2
v_call: TRBV7-2
cdr3_aa: CASSVPSGAYNEQFF
cdr3_nt: TGTGCCAGCAGCGTGCCTAGCGGCGCCTACAATGAGCAGTTCTTC

clone_size: -
j_call: TRBJ1-2
d_call: -
v_call: TRBV5-6
cdr3_aa: CASSPIPLTVVNYGYTF
cdr3_nt: TGTGCCAGCAGTCCTATCCCCCTAACGGTAGTAAACTATGGCTACACCTTC

clone_size: few
j_call: TRBJ1-1
d_call: -
v_call: TRBV30
cdr3_aa: CAWSGSGRWAEAFF
cdr3_nt: TGTGCCTGGAGCGGATCAGGGCGATGGGCTGAAGCTTTCTTT

clone_size: -
j_call: TRBJ1-5
d_call: -
v_call: TRBV6-1
cdr3_aa: CASSEAGNQPQHF
cdr3_nt: TGTGCCAGCAGTGAGGCAGGGAATCAGCCCCAGCATTTT

clone_size: -
j_call: TRBJ1-2
d_call: -
v_call: TRBV6-1
cdr3_aa: CASSFSTRPHYGYTF
cdr3_nt: TGTGCCAGCAGTTTTTCGACTCGGCCTCACTATGGCTACACCTTC

clone_size: -
j_call: TRBJ1-2
d_call: -
v_call: TRBV6-1
cdr3_aa: CASSGFLEGPGYGYTF
cdr3_nt: TGTGCCAGCAGTGGGTTTCTGGAGGGGCCAGGGTATGGCTACACCTTC

clone_size: -
j_call: TRBJ2-4
d_call: -
v_call: TRBV19
cdr3_aa: CASSIAALRVFVQYF
cdr3_nt: TGTGCCAGTAGTATAGCCGCCCTCCGGGTTTTCGTTCAGTACTTC

clone_size: few
j_call: TRBJ2-3
d_call: -
v_call: TRBV7-9
cdr3_aa: CASSSLDRTMVTQYF
cdr3_nt: TGTGCCAGCAGCTCACTCGACAGAACCATGGTTACGCAGTATTTT

clone_size: -
j_call: TRBJ2-1
d_call: -
v_call: TRBV6-1
cdr3_aa: CASSELFVARATYNEQFF
cdr3_nt: TGTGCCAGCAGTGAACTCTTCGTGGCCAGGGCTACCTACAATGAGCAGTTCTTC

clone_size: -
j_call: TRBJ2-6
d_call: -
v_call: TRBV14
cdr3_aa: CASSHGSSGANVLTF
cdr3_nt: TGTGCCAGCAGCCATGGTAGCTCTGGGGCCAACGTCCTGACTTTC

clone_size: -
j_call: TRBJ1-3
d_call: -
v_call: TRBV9
cdr3_aa: CASSVEEGGGNTIYF
cdr3_nt: TGTGCCAGCAGCGTAGAAGAGGGCGGAGGAAACACCATATATTTT

clone_size: -
j_call: TRBJ2-1
d_call: TRBD2
v_call: TRBV5-1
cdr3_aa: CASSWTSGGPHNEQFF
cdr3_nt: TGCGCCAGCAGCTGGACTAGCGGGGGGCCCCACAATGAGCAGTTCTTC

clone_size: -
j_call: TRBJ1-4
d_call: -
v_call: TRBV7-9
cdr3_aa: CSSSRRQGTEKLFF
cdr3_nt: TGTTCCAGCAGCCGCCGGCAGGGGACTGAAAAACTGTTTTTT

clone_size: -
j_call: TRBJ1-2
d_call: -
v_call: TRBV19
cdr3_aa: CASSEAGISIYGYTF
cdr3_nt: TGTGCCAGTAGTGAGGCAGGGATCTCGATCTATGGCTACACCTTC

clone_size: few
j_call: TRBJ2-2
d_call: TRBD1
v_call: TRBV6-1
cdr3_aa: CASSGYNRGWTGELFF
cdr3_nt: TGTGCCAGCAGTGGATATAACAGGGGATGGACCGGGGAGCTGTTTTTT

clone_size: -
j_call: TRBJ1-6
d_call: -
v_call: TRBV6-1
cdr3_aa: CASKGQLNSPLHF
cdr3_nt: TGTGCCAGCAAAGGACAGCTGAATTCACCCCTCCACTTT